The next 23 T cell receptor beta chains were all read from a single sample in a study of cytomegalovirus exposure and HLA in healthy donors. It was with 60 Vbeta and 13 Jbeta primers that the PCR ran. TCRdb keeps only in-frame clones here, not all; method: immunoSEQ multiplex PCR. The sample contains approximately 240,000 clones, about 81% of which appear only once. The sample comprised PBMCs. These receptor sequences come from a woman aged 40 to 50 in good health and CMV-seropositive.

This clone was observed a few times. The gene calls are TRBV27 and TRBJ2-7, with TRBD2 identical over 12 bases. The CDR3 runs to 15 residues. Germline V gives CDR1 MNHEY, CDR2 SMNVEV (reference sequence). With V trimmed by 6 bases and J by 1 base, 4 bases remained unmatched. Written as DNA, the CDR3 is TGTGCCAGCAGCAGTGGACTAGCGGGATCCTACGAGCAGTACTTC. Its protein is CASSSGLAGSYEQYF.

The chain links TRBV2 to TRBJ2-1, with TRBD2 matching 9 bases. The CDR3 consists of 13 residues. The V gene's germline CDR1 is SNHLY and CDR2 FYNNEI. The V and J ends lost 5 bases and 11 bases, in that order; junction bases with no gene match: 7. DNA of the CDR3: TGTGCCAGCAGTTTAGCGGGAGCCCGTCAGCAGTTCTTC. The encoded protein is CASSLAGARQQFF.

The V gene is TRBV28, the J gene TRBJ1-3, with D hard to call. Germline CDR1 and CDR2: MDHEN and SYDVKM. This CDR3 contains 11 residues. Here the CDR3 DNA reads TGTGTTTCCAGCTCTGGAAACACCATATATTTT. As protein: CVSSSGNTIYF.

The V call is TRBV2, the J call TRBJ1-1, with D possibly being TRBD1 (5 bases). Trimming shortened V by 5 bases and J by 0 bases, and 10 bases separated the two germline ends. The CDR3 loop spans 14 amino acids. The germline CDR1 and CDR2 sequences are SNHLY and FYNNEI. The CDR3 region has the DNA TGTGCCAGCAGTCAGACAGATCTGAACACTGAAGCTTTCTTT. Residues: CASSQTDLNTEAFF.

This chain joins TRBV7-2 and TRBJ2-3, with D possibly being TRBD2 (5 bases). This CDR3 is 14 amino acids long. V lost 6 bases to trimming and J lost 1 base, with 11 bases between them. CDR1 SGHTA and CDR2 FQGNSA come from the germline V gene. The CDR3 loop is CASRVGAGTDTQYF. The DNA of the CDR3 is TGTGCCAGCAGGGTGGGAGCCGGCACAGATACGCAGTATTTT.

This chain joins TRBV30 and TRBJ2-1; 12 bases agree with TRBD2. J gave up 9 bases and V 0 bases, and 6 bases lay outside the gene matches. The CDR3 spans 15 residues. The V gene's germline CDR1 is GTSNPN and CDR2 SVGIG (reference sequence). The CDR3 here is CAWSVRRLAGVEQFF. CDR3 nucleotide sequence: TGTGCCTGGAGTGTACGTCGACTAGCGGGGGTTGAGCAGTTCTTC.

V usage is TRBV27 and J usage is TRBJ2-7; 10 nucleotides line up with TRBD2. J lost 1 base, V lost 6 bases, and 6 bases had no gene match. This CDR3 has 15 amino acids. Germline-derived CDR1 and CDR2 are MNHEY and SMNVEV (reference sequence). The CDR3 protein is CASSPSGRGSYEQYF. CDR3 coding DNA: TGTGCCAGCAGCCCTAGCGGGAGAGGGTCCTACGAGCAGTACTTC.

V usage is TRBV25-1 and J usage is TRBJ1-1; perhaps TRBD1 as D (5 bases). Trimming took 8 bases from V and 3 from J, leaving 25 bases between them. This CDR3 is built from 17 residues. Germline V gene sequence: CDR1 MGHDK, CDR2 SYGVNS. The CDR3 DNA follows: TGTGCCAGCGGACGAAACTCAGAGGCAGGGATAGACACTGAAGCTTTCTTT. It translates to CASGRNSEAGIDTEAFF.

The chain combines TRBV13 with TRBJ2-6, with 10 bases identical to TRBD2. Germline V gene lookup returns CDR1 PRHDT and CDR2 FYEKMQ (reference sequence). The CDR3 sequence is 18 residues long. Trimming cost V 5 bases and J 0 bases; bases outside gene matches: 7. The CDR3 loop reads CASSLSSGGLSGANVLTF. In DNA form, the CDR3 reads TGTGCCAGCAGCCTCTCTAGCGGGGGCCTCTCTGGGGCCAACGTCCTGACTTTC.

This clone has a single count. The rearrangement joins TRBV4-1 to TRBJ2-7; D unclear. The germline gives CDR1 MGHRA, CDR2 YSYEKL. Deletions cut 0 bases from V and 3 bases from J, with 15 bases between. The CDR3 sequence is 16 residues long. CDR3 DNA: TGCGCCAGCAGCCAAGATGGCCCGGCAGGTTACTACGAGCAGTACTTC. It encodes CASSQDGPAGYYEQYF.

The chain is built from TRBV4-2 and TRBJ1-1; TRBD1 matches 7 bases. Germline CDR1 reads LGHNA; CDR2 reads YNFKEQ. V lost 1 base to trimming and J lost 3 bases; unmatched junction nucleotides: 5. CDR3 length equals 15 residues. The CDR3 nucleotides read TGTGCCAGCAGCCAAGGACAGGGCTGGGACACTGAAGCTTTCTTT. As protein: CASSQGQGWDTEAFF.

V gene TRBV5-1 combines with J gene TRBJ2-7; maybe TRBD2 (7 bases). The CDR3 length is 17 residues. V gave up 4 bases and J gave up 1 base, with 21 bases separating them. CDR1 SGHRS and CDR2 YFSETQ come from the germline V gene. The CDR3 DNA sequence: TGCGCCAGCAGCCCTGGATGGGGGGGGCTTGTTTCCTACGAGCAGTACTTC. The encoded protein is CASSPGWGGLVSYEQYF.

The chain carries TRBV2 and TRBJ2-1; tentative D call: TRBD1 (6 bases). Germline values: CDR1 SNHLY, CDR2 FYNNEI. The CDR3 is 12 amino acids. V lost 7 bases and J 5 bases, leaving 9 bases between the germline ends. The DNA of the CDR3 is TGTGCCAGCACATGGACAGACAATGAGCAGTTCTTC. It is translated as CASTWTDNEQFF. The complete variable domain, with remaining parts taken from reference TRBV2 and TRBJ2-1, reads EPEVTQTPSHQVTQMGQEVILRCVPISNHLYFYWYRQILGQKVEFLVSFYNNEISEKSEIFDDQFSVERPDGSNFTLKIRSTKLEDSAMYFCASTWTDNEQFFGPGTRLTVL.

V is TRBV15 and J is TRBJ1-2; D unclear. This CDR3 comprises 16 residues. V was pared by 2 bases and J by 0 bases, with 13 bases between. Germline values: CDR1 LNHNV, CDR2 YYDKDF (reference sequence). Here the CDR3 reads CATSRLPDEANYGYTF. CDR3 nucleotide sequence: TGTGCCACCAGCAGACTACCAGACGAGGCTAACTATGGCTACACCTTC.

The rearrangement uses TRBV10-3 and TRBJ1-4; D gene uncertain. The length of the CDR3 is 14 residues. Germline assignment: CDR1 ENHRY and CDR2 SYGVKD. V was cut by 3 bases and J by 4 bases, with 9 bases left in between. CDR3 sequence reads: CAISERDFNEKLFF. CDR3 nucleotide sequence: TGTGCCATCAGTGAACGGGATTTTAATGAAAAACTGTTTTTT.

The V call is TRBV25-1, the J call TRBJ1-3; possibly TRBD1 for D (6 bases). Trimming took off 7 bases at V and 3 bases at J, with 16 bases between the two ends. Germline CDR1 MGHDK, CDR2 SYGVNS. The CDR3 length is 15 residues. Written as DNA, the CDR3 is TGTGCCAGCACTCCGTTGGGGGCGGGTGGAAACACCATATATTTT. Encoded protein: CASTPLGAGGNTIYF.

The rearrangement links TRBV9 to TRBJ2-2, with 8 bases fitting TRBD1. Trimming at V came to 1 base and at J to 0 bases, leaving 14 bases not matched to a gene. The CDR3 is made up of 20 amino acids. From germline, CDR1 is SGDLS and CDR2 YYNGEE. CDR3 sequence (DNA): TGTGCCAGCAGCGTACCGCCTCCCGGGACAGGCGCTACGAACACCGGGGAGCTGTTTTTT. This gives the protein CASSVPPPGTGATNTGELFF.

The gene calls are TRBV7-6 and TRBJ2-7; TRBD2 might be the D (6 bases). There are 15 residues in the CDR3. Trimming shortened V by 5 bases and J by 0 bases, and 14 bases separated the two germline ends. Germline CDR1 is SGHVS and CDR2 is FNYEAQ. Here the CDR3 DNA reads TGTGCCAGCAGCCCGTCCGGGGGTCCCTCCTACGAGCAGTACTTC. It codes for CASSPSGGPSYEQYF.

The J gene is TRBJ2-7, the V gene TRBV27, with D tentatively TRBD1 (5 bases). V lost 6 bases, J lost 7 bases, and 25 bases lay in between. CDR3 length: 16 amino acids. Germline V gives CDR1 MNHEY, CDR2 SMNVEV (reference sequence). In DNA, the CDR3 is TGTGCCAGCAGGAGAGAGCTCACGAAGGGGCTGGGGGAGCAGTACTTC. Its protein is CASRRELTKGLGEQYF.

The CDR3 loop reads CASSLDIRETQYF. The CDR3 region has the DNA TGCGCCAGCAGCTTGGACATACGAGAGACCCAGTACTTC. The chain has TRBV5-1 and TRBJ2-5, with D uncertain. Germline V gene lookup returns CDR1 SGHRS and CDR2 YFSETQ. The CDR3 has 13 amino acids. V lost 0 bases and J 4 bases, leaving 7 bases between the germline ends.

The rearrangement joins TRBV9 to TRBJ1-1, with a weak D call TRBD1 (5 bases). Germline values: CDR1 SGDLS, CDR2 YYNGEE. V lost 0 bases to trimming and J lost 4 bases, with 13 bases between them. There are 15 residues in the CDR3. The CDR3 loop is CASSVAGGSGTEAFF. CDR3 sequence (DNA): TGTGCCAGCAGCGTAGCGGGGGGTAGTGGCACTGAAGCTTTCTTT.

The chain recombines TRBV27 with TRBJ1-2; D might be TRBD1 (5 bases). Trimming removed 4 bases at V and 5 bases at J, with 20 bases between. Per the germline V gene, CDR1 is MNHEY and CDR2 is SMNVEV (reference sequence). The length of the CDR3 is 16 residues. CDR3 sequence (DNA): TGTGCCAGCAGTTGGAGTGGGGCGCGAGGATCGTATGGCTACACCTTC. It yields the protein CASSWSGARGSYGYTF.

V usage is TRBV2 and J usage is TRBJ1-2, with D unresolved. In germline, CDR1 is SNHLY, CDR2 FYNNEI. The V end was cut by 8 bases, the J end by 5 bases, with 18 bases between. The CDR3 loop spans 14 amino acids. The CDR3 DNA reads TGTGCCAGCCAACTTGGAGGGTCTGGTTATGGCTACACCTTC. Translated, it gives CASQLGGSGYGYTF.